This T cell receptor (beta chain) was obtained from a study of cytomegalovirus exposure and HLA in healthy donors. Across the whole study: The same platform was used for the 100 to 150 validation repertoires and the roughly 700 first-cohort repertoires, a later analysis reported. Study outcomes and limitations: Three CMV-associated chains proved CMV antigen-specific in vitro. The investigators catalogued 150 to 200 TCR beta chains as cytomegalovirus-associated.

This clone was picked up a small number of times. Its antigen is not known. CDR1 and CDR2 (germline): SGHTA, FQGNSA. The V segment lost 6 bases and the J segment 4 bases; nucleotides outside the gene matches: 6. This CDR3 contains 14 residues. Method: immunoSEQ multiplex PCR; TCRdb's copy keeps in-frame clones and lacks some. There are about 330,000 clones in the sample; roughly 85% occur only once, and over 0.8% lies in the top ten. Sequenced: PBMCs. The TCR was taken from a woman in her late teens or twenties in good health and CMV-seronegative. V is TRBV7-2 and J is TRBJ2-1; TRBD2 aligns across 7 bases. CDR3 bases: TGTGCCAGCAGACCTAGCGGACGATACAATGAGCAGTTCTTC. Protein: CASRPSGRYNEQFF.